This T cell receptor (beta chain) was captured in a study of graft-versus-host responses after intestinal transplantation. Background on the study: Isolated intestinal, liver-intestinal, or multivisceral transplants were what recipients had. All recipients were given anti-thymocyte globulin induction, and tacrolimus and steroids were then administered for around three years.

Measured with immunoSEQ multiplex PCR; TCRdb has only the in-frame clones, and not every one. The repertoire holds roughly 36,000 clones, with around 87% as singletons. To release intraepithelial and lamina propria lymphocytes, the graft tissue was processed. Per germline, CDR1 SEHNR and CDR2 FQNEAQ (reference sequence). The CDR3 loop spans 14 amino acids. The V end lost 2 bases, the J end lost 3 bases, and 11 bases lay between the germline ends. The sequenced sample was ileum tissue, obtained 204 days after intestinal transplant. The gene calls are TRBV7-9 and TRBJ2-7; TRBD2 is a possible D gene (6 bases). This receptor was obtained from a human patient who received an intestinal transplant, so some T cells may come from the graft donor. CDR3 region: CASSLPQGGYEQYF. CDR3 in DNA: TGTGCCAGCAGCTTACCCCAGGGAGGCTACGAGCAGTACTTC.